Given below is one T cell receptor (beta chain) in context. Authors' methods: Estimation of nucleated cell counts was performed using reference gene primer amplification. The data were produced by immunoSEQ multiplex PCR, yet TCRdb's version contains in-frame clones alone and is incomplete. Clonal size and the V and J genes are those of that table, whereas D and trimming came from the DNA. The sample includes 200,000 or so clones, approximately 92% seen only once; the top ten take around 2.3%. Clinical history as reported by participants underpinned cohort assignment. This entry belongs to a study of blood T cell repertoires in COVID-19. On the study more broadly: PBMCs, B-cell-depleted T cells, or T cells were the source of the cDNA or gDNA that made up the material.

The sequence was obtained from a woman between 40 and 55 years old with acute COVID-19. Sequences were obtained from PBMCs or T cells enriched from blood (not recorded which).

For the CDR3, the DNA is TGTGCCAGCAGTGAGGAGACAGGGGCCCATGAGCAGTTCTTC. Translating it yields CASSEETGAHEQFF. The genes are TRBV2 and TRBJ2-1; TRBD1 agrees at 8 bases. CDR1 is SNHLY and CDR2 is FYNNEI in the germline V gene. J gave up 8 bases and V 3 bases, and 6 bases lay outside the gene matches. CDR3 size: 14 residues.